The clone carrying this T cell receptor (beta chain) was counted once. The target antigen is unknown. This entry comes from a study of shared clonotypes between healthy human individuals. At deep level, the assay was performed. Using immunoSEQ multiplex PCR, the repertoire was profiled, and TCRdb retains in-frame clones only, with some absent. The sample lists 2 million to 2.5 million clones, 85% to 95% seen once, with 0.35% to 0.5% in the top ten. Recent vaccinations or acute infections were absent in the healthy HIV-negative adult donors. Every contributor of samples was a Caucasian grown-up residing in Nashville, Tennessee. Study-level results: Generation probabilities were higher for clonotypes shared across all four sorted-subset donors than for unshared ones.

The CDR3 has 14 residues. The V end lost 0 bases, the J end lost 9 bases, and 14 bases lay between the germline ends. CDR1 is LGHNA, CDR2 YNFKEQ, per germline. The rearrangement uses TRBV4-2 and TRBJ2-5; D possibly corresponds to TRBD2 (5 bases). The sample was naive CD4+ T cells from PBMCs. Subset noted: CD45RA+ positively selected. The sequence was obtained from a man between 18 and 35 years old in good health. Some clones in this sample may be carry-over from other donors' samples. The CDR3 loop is CASSQDGVAWAQYF. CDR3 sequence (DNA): TGTGCCAGCAGCCAAGACGGGGTAGCGTGGGCCCAGTACTTC.